This T cell receptor beta chain was profiled in a study of PD-1 blockade in classical Hodgkin lymphoma. Sequencing used immunoSEQ multiplex PCR; TCRdb keeps in-frame clones, though not all of them. The data show around 1,200 clones, 86% seen once. Exposure to brentuximab vedotin varied, and each patient had relapsed following autologous stem cell transplantation. The V gene's germline CDR1 is MNHEY and CDR2 SMNVEV (reference sequence). The CDR3 length is 13 residues. V gave up 8 bases and J gave up 5 bases, with 16 bases separating them. Findings and limits, study-wide: Lower baseline TCR diversity marked trial partial responders and progressors. By C4D1, CD4+ diversity increased significantly, especially in complete responders. A reduction in baseline TCR diversity was reportedly seen in newly diagnosed patients relative to healthy donors.

For this clone: The antigen remains undetermined.

The TCR was taken from a human donor with classical Hodgkin lymphoma. Sequences were derived from peripheral blood mononuclear cells (PBMCs), sampled at baseline. This sequence joins TRBV27 and TRBJ2-7; D gene ambiguous. Here the CDR3 reads CASGPDYSHEQYV. The CDR3 DNA follows: TGTGCCAGCGGGCCTGATTACAGCCACGAGCAGTACGTC.